The 15 T cell receptor beta chains below all came from one sample that was sequenced in a study of PD-L1 blockade in urothelial cancer. Here immunoSEQ multiplex PCR was the method, and the copy in TCRdb shows in-frame clones only, minus some. The repertoire consists of around 51,000 clones, with around 87% occurring once and the leading ten covering roughly 17%. The sequencing used PBMCs, collected around atezolizumab (anti-PD-L1) treatment. The receptors shown here come from a man in his fifties or sixties with urothelial cancer.

The chain has TRBV18 and TRBJ2-7, with 11 bases that match TRBD1. Germline CDR1 is KGHSH and CDR2 is LQKENI. This CDR3 is 15 amino acids long. V lost 7 bases, J lost 7 bases, and 12 bases stayed unmatched. The CDR3 sequence is CASCRDRGSIWEQYF. The CDR3 DNA sequence: TGTGCCAGCTGCCGGGACAGGGGGTCGATATGGGAGCAGTACTTC.

The chain recombines TRBV6-5 with TRBJ1-1; 9 bases line up with TRBD1. The germline gives CDR1 MNHEY, CDR2 SVGAGI. V lost 5 bases and J lost 5; bases outside the gene matches: 6. CDR3 length: 14 residues. CDR3 protein: CASSDWDRDTEAFF. The CDR3 DNA is TGTGCCAGCAGTGACTGGGACAGGGATACTGAAGCTTTCTTT.

This clone was observed a few times. This rearrangement joins TRBV5-5 to TRBJ2-7; D is possibly TRBD1 (5 bases). The CDR3 covers 14 residues. V lost 0 bases and J 3 bases, leaving 10 bases between the germline ends. In germline, CDR1 is SGHKS, CDR2 YYEKEE (reference sequence). Written as DNA, the CDR3 is TGTGCCAGCAGCTTGGCTGGACATCGCTACGAGCAGTACTTC. It translates to CASSLAGHRYEQYF.

The chain is built from TRBV2 and TRBJ2-2; perhaps TRBD2 as D (6 bases). The CDR3 loop spans 15 amino acids. Germline V CDR1 and CDR2: SNHLY, FYNNEI. The V end lost 6 bases, the J end lost 5 bases, and 16 bases lay between the germline ends. The DNA for the CDR3 is TGTGCCAGCAGGATGGGAACAGGACTAACCGGGGAGCTGTTTTTT. It specifies CASRMGTGLTGELFF.

The rearrangement links TRBV7-9 to TRBJ1-5; D gene uncertain. Germline assignment: CDR1 SEHNR and CDR2 FQNEAQ (reference sequence). The CDR3 loop spans 17 amino acids. V gave up 1 base and J gave up 8 bases, with 21 bases separating them. CDR3: CASSLVGILGGGEPQHF. The CDR3 bases are TGTGCCAGCAGCTTAGTAGGAATATTGGGCGGAGGAGAGCCCCAGCATTTT.

This chain joins TRBV7-6 and TRBJ2-4; maybe TRBD1 (6 bases). From germline, CDR1 is SGHVS and CDR2 FNYEAQ. Trimming left V 1 base short and J 13 bases short, with 14 bases between. The CDR3 is made up of 13 amino acids. The CDR3, as DNA: TGTGCCAGCAGCTTAGTCATGGACAGTGGCCAGTACTTC. Protein product: CASSLVMDSGQYF.

The chain uses TRBV29-1 and TRBJ1-1; D is uncertain. V was clipped by 3 bases and J by 0 bases, with 14 bases between them. The germline V gene has CDR1 SQVTM and CDR2 ANQGSEA. The CDR3 is made up of 15 amino acids. The CDR3 here is CSVDLPRVMNTEAFF. CDR3 sequence (DNA): TGCAGCGTTGATCTCCCGAGGGTTATGAACACTGAAGCTTTCTTT. Looking up the rest from reference TRBV29-1 and TRBJ1-1 gives the full variable domain: SAVISQKPSRDICQRGTSLTIQCQVDSQVTMMFWYRQQPGQSLTLIATANQGSEATYESGFVIDKFPISRPNLTFSTLTVSNMSPEDSSIYLCSVDLPRVMNTEAFFGQGTRLTVV.

The chain employs TRBV5-1 and TRBJ2-5; 9 bases are shared with TRBD2. CDR3 size: 17 residues. Germline V CDR1 and CDR2: SGHRS, YFSETQ. V was pared by 0 bases and J by 4 bases, with 10 bases of the junction left unmatched. CDR3: CASSLGGLANIVETQYF. CDR3 in DNA: TGCGCCAGCAGCTTGGGGGGACTAGCAAACATAGTAGAGACCCAGTACTTC.

This chain uses TRBV2 with TRBJ1-2; a possible D gene is TRBD1 (6 bases). CDR3 size: 14 residues. Trimming removed 7 bases from V and 0 bases from J, with 12 bases in between. Per germline, CDR1 SNHLY and CDR2 FYNNEI. The DNA for the CDR3 is TGTGCCAGCATTAACAGGGTAGCTAACTATGGCTACACCTTC. As protein: CASINRVANYGYTF.

The chain is built from TRBV25-1 and TRBJ2-1, with D possibly TRBD2 on 6 matching bases. The ends were cut back, 8 bases at V and 5 bases at J, with 19 bases in the middle. Germline lookup yields CDR1 MGHDK and CDR2 SYGVNS. The CDR3 extends over 15 amino acids. DNA for the CDR3: TGTGCCAGCCGGGGTGGGGAGGCCAAGGACAATGAGCAGTTCTTC. It encodes CASRGGEAKDNEQFF.

V is TRBV5-1 and J is TRBJ1-4; TRBD1 agrees at 9 bases. This CDR3 has 16 amino acids. Unmatched junction bases numbered 4, after V lost 0 bases and J lost 4 bases. CDR1 and CDR2 (germline): SGHRS, YFSETQ. The CDR3 DNA follows: TGCGCCAGCAGCTTGGGAGACAGGGGGAATAATGAAAAACTGTTTTTT. Translated: CASSLGDRGNNEKLFF.

This clone is a singleton in its sample. The V and J genes are TRBV9 and TRBJ2-5; D perhaps matches TRBD2 (6 bases). With 3 bases removed from V and 4 bases from J, the gap between germline ends came to 16 bases. There are 15 residues in the CDR3. Germline CDR1 and CDR2: SGDLS and YYNGEE. The chain's CDR3 is CASSAGGSGTETQYF. CDR3 coding DNA: TGTGCCAGCAGCGCTGGGGGGTCGGGGACAGAGACCCAGTACTTC.

This clone was recorded once. CDR3 sequence (DNA): TGTGCCAGCAGCTCGCCGTCCGGGACAGGGACCACCGGGGAGCTGTTTTTT. This encodes CASSSPSGTGTTGELFF. The chain is built from TRBV5-6 and TRBJ2-2; 9 positions agree with TRBD1. From germline, CDR1 is SGHDT and CDR2 YYEEEE. This CDR3 spans 17 amino acids. V was pared by 3 bases and J by 4 bases, with 10 bases of the junction left unmatched.

J is TRBJ1-1 and V is TRBV5-1; 7 bases align to TRBD1. CDR3 length equals 13 residues. V was clipped by 7 bases and J by 1 base; unmatched bases: 4. From germline, CDR1 is SGHRS and CDR2 YFSETQ. The CDR3 is CASRGQENTEAFF. CDR3 nucleotide sequence: TGCGCCAGCCGAGGACAGGAGAACACTGAAGCTTTCTTT. Using reference TRBV5-1 and TRBJ1-1 for the parts outside the CDR3, the full variable domain is KAGVTQTPRYLIKTRGQQVTLSCSPISGHRSVSWYQQTPGQGLQFLFEYFSETQRNKGNFPGRFSGRQFSNSRSEMNVSTLELGDSALYLCASRGQENTEAFFGQGTRLTVV.

The genes are TRBV27 and TRBJ1-1, with TRBD1 as a possible D gene (6 bases). Deletions cut 5 bases from V and 4 bases from J, with 14 bases between. Germline V CDR1 and CDR2: MNHEY, SMNVEV (reference sequence). CDR3 length: 14 residues. The CDR3 loop is CASSRNREGTEAFF. The CDR3, as DNA: TGTGCCAGCAGTCGCAACAGGGAGGGCACTGAAGCTTTCTTT.